This record concerns one TCR beta chain sequence. This specimen comes from a study of blood T cell repertoires in COVID-19. The V and J ends lost 5 bases and 1 base respectively, with 12 bases between them. Germline assignment: CDR1 SGHTA and CDR2 FQGNSA. The CDR3 is 15 residues long. Original methodology: Amplified reference gene primers provided the basis for estimating nucleated cell counts. Assay: immunoSEQ multiplex PCR; the TCRdb copy retains only in-frame clones and omits some. The V and J calls and clone size come from that table; D and trimming were worked out from the DNA. Of some 190,000 clones in the sample, roughly 84% were seen once.

Source material: peripheral blood. V is TRBV7-2 and J is TRBJ1-5; a weak D match, TRBD1 (5 bases). This receptor was taken from a woman aged 80 or over with active or convalescent COVID-19. CDR3 loop: CASSPPPGSNQPQHF. The CDR3, as DNA: TGTGCCAGCAGCCCCCCCCCAGGGAGCAATCAGCCCCAGCATTTT.